The clone carrying this T cell receptor (beta chain) has a handful of counts. All donors were healthy Caucasians. CDR1 is SEHNR and CDR2 is FQNEAQ in the germline V gene (reference sequence). The CDR3 consists of 13 residues. Trimming took off 5 bases at V and 9 bases at J, with 16 bases between the two ends. These data are taken from a study of identical twins. A universal primer binding site was introduced by template switching. The final cDNA contained unique molecular identifiers. TCRdb independently ran MiXCR on the 5' RACE reads; one entry per CDR3 protein. The sample consists of over 600,000 distinct CDR3 sequences, around 20% of them appearing once. The sample was also linked to a second study, of T cells expressing NK-cell markers. That paper adds: Among the experiments, several used an anti-gamma-delta TCR antibody to restrict sorting to alpha-beta TCR T cells. Dominant NKG2C+ clonotypes were found to form about 1.0-7.5% of CD8+ T cells in a handful of donors.

The sample consisted of PBMCs. The chain employs TRBV7-9 and TRBJ1-1, with unresolved D. This clonotype was obtained from a young woman in good health. CDR3 sequence reads: CASSPPETRQAFF. The CDR3 nucleotides are TGTGCCAGCAGCCCCCCCGAAACCAGGCAAGCTTTCTTT.